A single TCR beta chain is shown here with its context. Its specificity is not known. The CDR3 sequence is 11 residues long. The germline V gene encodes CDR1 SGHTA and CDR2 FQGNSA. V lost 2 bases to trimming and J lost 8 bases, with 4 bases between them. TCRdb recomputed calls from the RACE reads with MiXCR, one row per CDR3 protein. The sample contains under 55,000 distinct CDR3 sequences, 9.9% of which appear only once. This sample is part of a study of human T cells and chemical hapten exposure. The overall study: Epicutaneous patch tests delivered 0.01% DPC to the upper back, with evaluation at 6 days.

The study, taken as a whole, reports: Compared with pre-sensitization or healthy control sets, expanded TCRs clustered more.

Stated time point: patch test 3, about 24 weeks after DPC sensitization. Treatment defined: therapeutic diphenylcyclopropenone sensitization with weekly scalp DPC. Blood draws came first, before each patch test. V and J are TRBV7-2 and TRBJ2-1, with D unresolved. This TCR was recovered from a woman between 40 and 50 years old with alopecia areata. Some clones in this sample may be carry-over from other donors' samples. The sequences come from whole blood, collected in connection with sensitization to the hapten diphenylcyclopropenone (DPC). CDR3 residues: CASSLLYEQFF. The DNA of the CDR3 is TGTGCCAGCAGCTTATTGTATGAGCAGTTCTTC.